This T cell receptor beta chain was sequenced during a study of blood T cells in healthy people across ages. Per the germline V gene, CDR1 is SGHAT and CDR2 is FQNNGV. The J segment lost 4 bases and the V segment lost 9 bases, leaving 6 bases of the junction unmatched. The CDR3 is 14 residues long. Total RNA, at least 6 micrograms per sample, came from PBMCs. This clonotype was seen a few times. Combining a sample-barcoded 5' primer with a J-beta primer mix, a second PCR ran for roughly 6 to 12 cycles. In TCRdb, the 5' RACE reads were re-called with MiXCR into one record per CDR3 protein. The profile shows some 880,000 distinct CDR3 sequences, about 37% of them singletons.

The rearrangement joins TRBV11-2 to TRBJ2-1; TRBD1 matches 10 bases. The origin of this receptor is a man aged 18-30 years in good health. The sequenced material came from blood. CDR3 loop: CASLGDRGYNEQFF. The CDR3 DNA reads as TGTGCCAGTCTGGGGGACAGGGGATACAATGAGCAGTTCTTC.